The TCR beta chain under discussion was sequenced for a study of post-analysis software for immune sequencing data (dated by TCRdb to 2013 to 2016). For context, the study as a whole: The recorded disease courses included relapsing-remitting, secondary progressive and progressive-relapsing multiple sclerosis, and some patients had no subtype annotation. The multiple sclerosis patient repertoires were compared with 11 previously published healthy control repertoires from donors aged about 6 to 26 years. A subset of samples was prepared in parallel using single-end sample barcoding, then pooled and co-amplified after Illumina adapter ligation.

To demonstrate the VDJtools post-analysis software, TCR beta repertoires were profiled from the peripheral blood of about 13 young patients with multiple sclerosis. Multiple sclerosis patients were children and adolescents aged roughly 6 to 16 years. This clonotype has ten or more counts. The antigen it recognizes is unknown. Per-base quality was not reported, and no clone a single base away is much larger than it. General conclusions and limits of the study: Significantly higher frequencies in patients than in controls were found for several TRBV segments, including TRBV5-6, TRBV5-1 and TRBV20-1. When samples were clustered directly using the F measure, samples prepared in the same batch co-clustered strongly, which prompted a batch-effect correction. The control group was slightly older than the multiple sclerosis patient group. Normalized Chao1 diversity was significantly lower in multiple sclerosis patients than controls, suggesting substantial peripheral T-cell clonal expansion.

Spanning cysteine to phenylalanine, the CDR3 consists of 18 amino acids. The retained sequence is limited to the CDR3, 54 bases, with the frame set at the first base. Ends trimmed: V by 1 base, J by 0 bases; bases unmatched to a gene: 8. CDR1 SGHVS and CDR2 FQNEAQ were looked up in the germline V gene. Libraries were constructed by PCR. Sequencing was carried out with an Illumina HiSeq 2500. To reduce PCR and sequencing biases, unique molecular identifiers were built into the TCR beta cDNA libraries. Roughly 500,000 cDNA molecules were obtained for every 1 to 10 million input T cells, so each molecule roughly corresponded to one T cell. The patient libraries were prepared and sequenced with the same protocol used for the earlier healthy control dataset. Within a given batch, samples were prepared together, multiplexed and sequenced on the same HiSeq lane. Under the source paper's analysis protocol: MIGEC was used to process the raw barcoded reads, and molecular identifier groups with only a single read were discarded before consensus assembly and CDR3 extraction. Clonotype tables were post-analysed with VDJtools, and diversity was normalized by down-sampling all datasets to the smallest sample size. Repertoire overlap clustering matched CDR3 amino acid but not nucleotide sequences to correct batch-related cross-sample contamination. TCRdb itself trimmed the public reads at Q25 with fastp, ran MiXCR and retained productive beta chains. CDR3 protein sequences are deduplicated, and each keeps its most common genes and DNA. The V and J calls follow TCRdb's processing rather than the paper's. The sample has about 200,000 distinct CDR3 sequences on record, 25% to 35% of them singletons. Roughly 3.5% of the sample is held by the ten biggest clonotypes.

The clonotype was recovered from a girl aged 2-17 years with multiple sclerosis. Sequencing was done on a sample of blood. The sequence joins TRBV7-8 to TRBJ2-1, and TRBD2 aligns with 8 junction nucleotides. In nucleotides, the sequence is TGTGCCAGCAGCTTAGTTGTTTCGGGGGGGAGCTCCTACAATGAGCAGTTCTTC. Its translation reads: CASSLVVSGGSSYNEQFF.